What follows is one T cell receptor beta chain and its context. This entry comes from a study of T cell responses to AZD1222 COVID-19 vaccine. The germline gives CDR1 MDHEN, CDR2 SYDVKM. Trimming removed 8 bases at V and 3 bases at J, with 14 bases between. This CDR3 has 13 amino acids. Profiled with immunoSEQ multiplex PCR; TCRdb holds only in-frame clones, not every one. The sample lists roughly 53,000 clones; approximately 84% were seen once. Material: peripheral blood, obtained on day 0 of AZD1222 vaccination. The chain couples TRBV28 to TRBJ2-7; D remains unclear. The sequence was obtained from an adult in good health. The CDR3 DNA reads as TGTGCCAGCTCGACACTTAAGGACTACGAGCAGTACTTC. This encodes CASSTLKDYEQYF.